This T cell receptor (beta chain) derives from a study of OX40 agonist ivuxolimab in advanced cancers. About the study: Each patient was given ivuxolimab into a vein every 2 weeks, at 0.01 to 10 mg/kg.

Using immunoSEQ multiplex PCR, the repertoire was profiled, and TCRdb retains in-frame clones only, with some absent. The top ten hold over 20% of the sample, which has 13,000 to 15,000 clones, 75% to 95% seen once. This CDR3 is built from 13 residues. V lost 0 bases to trimming and J lost 6 bases, with 6 bases between them. Germline V gene data show CDR1 as MGHRA and CDR2 as YSYEKL. Study-wide points: At doses 0.1 to 3.0 mg/kg, CD4+ and CD8+ clones expanded. Antigen specificity remained undetermined for the expanded peripheral T cells.

Comment on this clone: The antigen is unknown.

This TCR came from an adult with an advanced solid tumor such as melanoma, head and neck, liver or kidney cancer. The sample consisted of CD4+ or CD8+ T cells sorted from blood, taken in a trial of the OX40 agonist ivuxolimab. The V and J genes are TRBV4-1 and TRBJ2-1; D is unresolved. CDR3 coding DNA: TGCGCCAGCAGCCAAGATCCGATCAATGAGCAGTTCTTC. It yields the protein CASSQDPINEQFF.